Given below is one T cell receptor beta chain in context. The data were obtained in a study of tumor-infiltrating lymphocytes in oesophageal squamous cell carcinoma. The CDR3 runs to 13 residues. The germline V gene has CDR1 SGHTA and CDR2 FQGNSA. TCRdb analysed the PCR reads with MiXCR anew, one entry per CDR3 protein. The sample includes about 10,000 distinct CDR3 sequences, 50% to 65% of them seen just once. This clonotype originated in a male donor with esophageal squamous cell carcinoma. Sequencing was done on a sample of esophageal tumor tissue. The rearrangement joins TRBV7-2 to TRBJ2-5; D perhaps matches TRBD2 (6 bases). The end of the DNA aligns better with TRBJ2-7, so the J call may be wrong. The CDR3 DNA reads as TGTGCCAGCAGCTACGGGAGAGACTACGAGCAGTACTTC. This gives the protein CASSYGRDYEQYF.